This note documents a single T cell receptor beta chain sequence. With 60 Vbeta and 13 Jbeta primers, the PCR was carried out. Sequencing was performed with immunoSEQ multiplex PCR; in TCRdb, only in-frame clones are kept and a portion is missing. This sample has about 130,000 clones; about four fifths occur once, and the top ten carry approximately 3.5%. The data originate from a study of cytomegalovirus exposure and HLA in healthy donors. This sequence originates from a woman between 40 and 55 years old in good health and CMV-seropositive. Sample: PBMCs.

The chain's CDR3 is CASSGGTGRMTEAFF. The CDR3 coding sequence is TGTGCCAGCAGCGGGGGGACAGGACGGATGACTGAAGCTTTCTTT. The rearrangement joins TRBV6-6 to TRBJ1-1, with 8 bases lining up with TRBD1. The V gene end was trimmed by 6 bases and the J gene end by 5 bases; junction bases not matched to a gene: 11. The CDR3 runs to 15 residues. Looked up from germline, CDR1 is MNHNY and CDR2 is SVGAGI (reference sequence).